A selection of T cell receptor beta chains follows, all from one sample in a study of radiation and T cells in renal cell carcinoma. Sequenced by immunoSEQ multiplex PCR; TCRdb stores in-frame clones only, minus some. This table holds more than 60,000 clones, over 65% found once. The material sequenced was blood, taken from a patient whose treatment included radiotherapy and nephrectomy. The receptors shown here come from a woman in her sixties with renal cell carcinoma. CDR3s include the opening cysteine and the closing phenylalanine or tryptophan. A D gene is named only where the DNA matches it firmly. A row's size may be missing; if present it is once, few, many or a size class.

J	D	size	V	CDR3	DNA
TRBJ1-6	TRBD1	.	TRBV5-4	CASTIQGANSPLHF	TGTGCCAGCACCATACAGGGGGCCAATTCACCCCTCCACTTT
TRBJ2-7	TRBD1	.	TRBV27	CASSFRQGAPYEQYF	TGTGCCAGCAGTTTCCGACAGGGGGCTCCCTACGAGCAGTACTTC
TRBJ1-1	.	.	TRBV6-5	CASSLEWRTEAFF	TGTGCCAGCAGTTTGGAGTGGAGGACTGAAGCTTTCTTT
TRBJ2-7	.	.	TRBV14	CASSQAGTAKHEQYF	TGTGCCAGCAGCCAAGCCGGGACTGCAAAGCACGAGCAGTACTTC
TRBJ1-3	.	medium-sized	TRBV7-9	CASSSNARSGNTIYF	TGTGCCAGCAGCTCCAACGCCAGATCTGGAAACACCATATATTTT
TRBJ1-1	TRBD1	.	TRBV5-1	CASSLGQGEYDEAFF	TGCGCCAGCAGCTTGGGACAGGGGGAATACGATGAAGCTTTCTTT
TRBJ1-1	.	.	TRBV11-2	CASSDWDNLNTEAFF	TGTGCCAGCAGCGACTGGGACAATTTGAACACTGAAGCTTTCTTT
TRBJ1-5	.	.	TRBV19	CASSMDLVQPQHF	TGTGCCAGTAGTATGGATCTGGTTCAGCCCCAGCATTTT
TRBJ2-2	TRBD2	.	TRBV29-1	CSVGGGSGGELFF	TGCAGCGTTGGCGGGGGGTCGGGCGGGGAGCTGTTTTTT
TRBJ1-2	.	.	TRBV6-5	CASRRDSYGYTF	TGTGCCAGCAGAAGAGACAGCTATGGCTACACCTTC
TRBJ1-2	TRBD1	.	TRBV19	CASSIKGQLTYGYTF	TGTGCCAGTAGTATTAAGGGACAGTTGACCTATGGCTACACCTTC
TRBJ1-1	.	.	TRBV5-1	CASSLIMNTEAFF	TGCGCCAGCAGCTTGATAATGAACACTGAAGCTTTCTTT
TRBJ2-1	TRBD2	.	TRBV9	CASTPTAGGIYNEQFF	TGTGCCAGCACCCCGACAGCGGGGGGCATATACAATGAGCAGTTCTTC
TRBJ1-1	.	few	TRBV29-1	CSGGGAMTEAFF	TGCAGCGGTGGGGGGGCGATGACTGAAGCTTTCTTT
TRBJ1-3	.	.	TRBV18	CASSLRTVDSGNTIYF	TGTGCCAGCTCACTGAGGACGGTAGACTCTGGAAACACCATATATTTT
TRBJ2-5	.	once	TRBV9	CASSLGETQYF	TGTGCCAGCAGCCTGGGGGAGACCCAGTACTTC
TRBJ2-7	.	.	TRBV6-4	CANTFGSGSYEQYF	TGTGCCAACACCTTCGGGAGCGGATCCTACGAGCAGTACTTC
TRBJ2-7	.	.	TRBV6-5	CASSYGSRYEQYF	TGTGCCAGCAGTTACGGGTCCCGCTACGAGCAGTACTTC
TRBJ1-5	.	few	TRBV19	CASSMTAYAFNQPQHF	TGTGCCAGTAGTATGACGGCATACGCATTCAATCAGCCCCAGCATTTT
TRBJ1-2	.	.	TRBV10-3	CAISETVNYGYTF	TGTGCCATCAGTGAGACAGTCAACTATGGCTACACCTTC
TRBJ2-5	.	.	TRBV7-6	CASSLDMEETQYF	TGTGCCAGCAGCTTAGACATGGAAGAGACCCAGTACTTC
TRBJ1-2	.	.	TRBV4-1	CASSQPPEYGYTF	TGCGCCAGCAGCCAACCTCCAGAGTATGGCTACACCTTC
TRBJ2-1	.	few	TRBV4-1	CASSLEGGQLGNEQFF	TGCGCCAGCAGCCTAGAGGGGGGGCAACTAGGCAATGAGCAGTTCTTC
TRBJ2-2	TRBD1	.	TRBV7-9	CASSLWTGGVAGELFF	TGTGCCAGCAGCCTCTGGACAGGGGGCGTTGCCGGGGAGCTGTTTTTT
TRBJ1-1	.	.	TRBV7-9	CASSPTSGTEAFF	TGTGCCAGCAGCCCTACGTCAGGCACTGAAGCTTTCTTT
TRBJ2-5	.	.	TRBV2	CASSGGSGRQETQYF	TGTGCCAGCAGTGGGGGGTCAGGGCGCCAAGAGACCCAGTACTTC
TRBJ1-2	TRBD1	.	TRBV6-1	CASSQQTGAFYGYTF	TGTGCCAGCAGTCAACAGACAGGGGCATTCTATGGCTACACCTTC
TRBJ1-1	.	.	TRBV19	CASTSTGNTEAFF	TGTGCCAGTACCTCGACAGGGAACACTGAAGCTTTCTTT
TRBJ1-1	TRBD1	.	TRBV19	CASSDIRQGFWWETEAFF	TGTGCCAGTAGCGATATCCGACAGGGTTTCTGGTGGGAGACTGAAGCTTTCTTT
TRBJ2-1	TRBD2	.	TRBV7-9	CASSYGTSRDNEQFF	TGTGCCAGCAGCTACGGGACTAGCAGAGACAATGAGCAGTTCTTC
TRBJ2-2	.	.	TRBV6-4	CASRFEADTGELFF	TGTGCCAGCCGCTTCGAGGCCGACACCGGGGAGCTGTTTTTT
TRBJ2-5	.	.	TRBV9	CASSVGLAEYQETQYF	TGTGCCAGCAGCGTAGGGCTTGCAGAGTACCAAGAGACCCAGTACTTC
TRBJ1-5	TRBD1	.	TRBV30	CAWSVRTGGTISNQPQHF	TGTGCCTGGAGTGTACGGACAGGGGGGACTATTAGCAATCAGCCCCAGCATTTT
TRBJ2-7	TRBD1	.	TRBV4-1	CASSQATGQFYEQYF	TGCGCCAGCAGCCAAGCGACGGGACAGTTCTACGAGCAGTACTTC
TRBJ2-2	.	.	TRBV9	CASSASGLPGELFF	TGTGCCAGCAGCGCTTCTGGACTCCCCGGGGAGCTGTTTTTT
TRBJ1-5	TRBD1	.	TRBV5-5	CASSTGVGSNQPQHF	TGTGCCAGCAGCACAGGGGTTGGGAGCAATCAGCCCCAGCATTTT
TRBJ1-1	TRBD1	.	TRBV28	CASTKQGVTEAFF	TGTGCCAGCACCAAACAGGGGGTCACTGAAGCTTTCTTT
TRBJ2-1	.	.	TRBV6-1	CASSGGQGGGLGPYNEQFF	TGTGCCAGCAGTGGAGGACAAGGAGGGGGCCTTGGTCCCTACAATGAGCAGTTCTTC
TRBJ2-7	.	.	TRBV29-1	CSALDISNEQYF	TGCAGCGCCCTGGACATCTCCAACGAGCAGTACTTC
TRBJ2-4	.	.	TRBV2	CASSETLGSTAKNIQYF	TGTGCCAGCAGTGAAACGTTGGGGAGCACGGCCAAAAACATTCAGTACTTC
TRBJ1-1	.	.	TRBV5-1	CASSLDTFTGSGTEAFF	TGCGCCAGCAGCTTGGACACTTTCACAGGGTCTGGCACTGAAGCTTTCTTT
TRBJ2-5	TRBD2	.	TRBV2	CASSDRAGRRQETQYF	TGTGCCAGCAGTGACCGAGCGGGGAGGAGGCAAGAGACCCAGTACTTC
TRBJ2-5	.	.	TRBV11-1	CASSLAGETQYF	TGTGCCAGCAGCTTAGCGGGAGAGACCCAGTACTTC
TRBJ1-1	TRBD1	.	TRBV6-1	CASGGDRVKWAEAFF	TGTGCCAGCGGGGGGGACAGGGTTAAGTGGGCTGAAGCTTTCTTT
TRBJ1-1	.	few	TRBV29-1	CSVEIGGNTEAFF	TGCAGCGTTGAAATAGGGGGGAACACTGAAGCTTTCTTT
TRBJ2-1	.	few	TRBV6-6	CASSWTVYNEQFF	TGTGCCAGCAGCTGGACCGTATACAATGAGCAGTTCTTC
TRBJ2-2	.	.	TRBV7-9	CASSLWQGDTGELFF	TGTGCCAGCAGCTTATGGCAGGGAGACACCGGGGAGCTGTTTTTT
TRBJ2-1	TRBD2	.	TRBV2	CASSPGTSGGREQFF	TGTGCCAGCAGCCCCGGGACTAGCGGGGGGAGAGAGCAGTTCTTC
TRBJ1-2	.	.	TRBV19	CASSPGTYGYTF	TGTGCCAGTAGCCCGGGGACCTATGGCTACACCTTC
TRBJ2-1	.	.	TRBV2	CASRKGGYEQFF	TGTGCCAGCAGGAAAGGGGGGTATGAGCAGTTCTTC
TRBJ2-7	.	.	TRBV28	CASSGTARLYEQYF	TGTGCCAGCAGCGGGACCGCTAGATTATACGAGCAGTACTTC
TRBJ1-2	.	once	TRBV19	CASSPRGEGIINYGYTF	TGTGCCAGTAGTCCCCGTGGGGAAGGGATCATAAACTATGGCTACACCTTC
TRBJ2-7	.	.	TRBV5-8	CASSLEGSDYEQYF	TGTGCCAGCAGCTTGGAAGGCAGTGACTACGAGCAGTACTTC